This TCR beta chain is drawn from a study of identifying expanded T cells in peripheral blood. This clone occurred a few times. Its antigen is not identified. During the collection period, no donor immune events like infections were recorded. V was cut by 4 bases and J by 2 bases, with 15 bases left in between. The CDR3 consists of 15 residues. Germline V gene data show CDR1 as MDHEN and CDR2 as SYDVKM. Study conclusions and caveats: Roughly two-week clone count variance significantly increased as total template count grew. Roughly 1.2 clones differed between technical replicates, versus around 16 and 19 over time.

Using immunoSEQ multiplex PCR, the repertoire was profiled, and TCRdb retains in-frame clones only, with some absent. The sample has about 110,000 clones, 88% seen once. This clonotype was obtained from a person between 18 and 75 years old in good health. This chain uses TRBV28 with TRBJ2-7; D is perhaps TRBD1 or TRBD2 (6 bases each). The sequencing input was blood. Here the CDR3 DNA reads TGTGCCAGCAGTTCGAAGGGGGGACCTACCTACGAGCAGTACTTC. It encodes CASSSKGGPTYEQYF.